The clone carrying this T cell receptor beta chain was counted only a few times. Antigen specificity is unknown. V was clipped by 5 bases and J by 11 bases; unmatched bases: 4. The CDR3 is 11 residues long. TCRdb passed the 5' RACE reads through MiXCR, listing each CDR3 protein once. The table lists 280,000 or so distinct CDR3 sequences, around 8% of them singletons, with around a fifth in the top ten. The source of the sample is a study of T-cell memory formation after mild COVID-19. At the level of the study: Clusters of TCRs were largely donor specific.

General study results and limits: Clones contracting over day 15 to 85 were CD4/CD8 balanced, with later expanders leaning CD4+. Chiefly within CM and EM were the contracting CD4+ clones; CD8+ ones were within EMRA. Detection of some responders pre-infection suggested pre-existing cross-reactive memory T cells participated.

This TCR came from a young man who had mild COVID-19 (a few samples of this study predate the infection). Cell type and time point are not known. Sequenced sample: PBMCs or a T cell subset sorted from them (not recorded which). The chain employs TRBV12-3 or TRBV12-4 and TRBJ1-1; 8 bases align to TRBD1. CDR3 loop: CASSQGARAFF. For the CDR3, the DNA is TGTGCCAGCAGTCAGGGGGCGCGTGCTTTCTTT.